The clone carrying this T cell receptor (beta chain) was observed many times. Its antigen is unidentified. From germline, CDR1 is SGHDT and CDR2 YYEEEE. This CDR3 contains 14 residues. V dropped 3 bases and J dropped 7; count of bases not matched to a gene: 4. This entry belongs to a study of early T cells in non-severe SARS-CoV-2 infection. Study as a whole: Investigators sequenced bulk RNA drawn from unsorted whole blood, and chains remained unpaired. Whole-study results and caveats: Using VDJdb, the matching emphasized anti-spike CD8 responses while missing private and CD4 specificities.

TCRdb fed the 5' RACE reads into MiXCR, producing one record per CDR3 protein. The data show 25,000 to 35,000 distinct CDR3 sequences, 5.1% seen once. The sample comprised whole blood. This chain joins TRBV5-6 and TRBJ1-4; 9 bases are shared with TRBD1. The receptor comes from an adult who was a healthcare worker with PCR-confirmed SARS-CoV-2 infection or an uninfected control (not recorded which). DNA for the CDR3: TGTGCCAGCAGCTCTACAGGGGGCGGTGAAAAACTGTTTTTT. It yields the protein CASSSTGGGEKLFF.